This T cell receptor (beta chain) originates from a study of naive and memory T cell subsets. A note on this clonotype: Its cognate antigen is unknown.

Overnight CMV lysate stimulation of fresh PBMCs defined donor CMV status by CD4+ IFNgamma. Two oligonucleotides, mixed equimolar, formed the beta constant-region primer covering TRBC1 and TRBC2. The ligated cDNA underwent four PCR rounds using SP2 and nested alpha and beta constant-region primers. TCRdb called the UMI-ligation and nested PCR reads again in MiXCR, with one record for every CDR3 protein. Of about 90,000 distinct CDR3 sequences detected, around 11% appear once; the ten largest clones hold just over 0.13%. The length of the CDR3 is 14 residues. Germline V gene lookup returns CDR1 SGHTA and CDR2 FQGNSA. The ends were cut back, 3 bases at V and 4 bases at J, with 13 bases in the middle. Study results and limitations: Naive repertoires, especially CD8, held a few larger clonotypes, possibly memory cells re-expressing CD45RA.

The source material was naive CD4+ T cells from blood. The chain links TRBV7-2 to TRBJ2-7; the D gene could be TRBD1 or TRBD2 (5 bases each). This receptor was obtained from a human donor in good health. This chain's CDR3 is CASSFGTQSYEQYF. The DNA of the CDR3 is TGTGCCAGCAGCTTTGGGACCCAGAGTTACGAGCAGTACTTC.